Sequencing of this TCR beta chain was carried out in a study of long-term antiretroviral therapy in people with HIV. This clone came up once. Investigators performed immunoSEQ version v3.0 at survey level. Produced via immunoSEQ multiplex PCR; TCRdb's table is partial and in-frame only. The repertoire holds fewer than 30,000 clones, with about 91% as singletons. The CDR3 extends over 16 amino acids. The ends were cut back, 3 bases at V and 0 bases at J, with 14 bases in the middle. The germline V gene encodes CDR1 PRHDT and CDR2 FYEKMQ (reference sequence). Material: unsorted PBMCs, obtained 1.8 years before starting antiretroviral therapy. The rearrangement joins TRBV13 to TRBJ1-1; possibly TRBD1 for D (5 bases). This receptor was identified in a man aged 45-65 years with HIV. The CDR3 here is CASSLSGGTMNTEAFF. DNA of the CDR3: TGTGCCAGCAGCTTGAGCGGGGGTACCATGAACACTGAAGCTTTCTTT.